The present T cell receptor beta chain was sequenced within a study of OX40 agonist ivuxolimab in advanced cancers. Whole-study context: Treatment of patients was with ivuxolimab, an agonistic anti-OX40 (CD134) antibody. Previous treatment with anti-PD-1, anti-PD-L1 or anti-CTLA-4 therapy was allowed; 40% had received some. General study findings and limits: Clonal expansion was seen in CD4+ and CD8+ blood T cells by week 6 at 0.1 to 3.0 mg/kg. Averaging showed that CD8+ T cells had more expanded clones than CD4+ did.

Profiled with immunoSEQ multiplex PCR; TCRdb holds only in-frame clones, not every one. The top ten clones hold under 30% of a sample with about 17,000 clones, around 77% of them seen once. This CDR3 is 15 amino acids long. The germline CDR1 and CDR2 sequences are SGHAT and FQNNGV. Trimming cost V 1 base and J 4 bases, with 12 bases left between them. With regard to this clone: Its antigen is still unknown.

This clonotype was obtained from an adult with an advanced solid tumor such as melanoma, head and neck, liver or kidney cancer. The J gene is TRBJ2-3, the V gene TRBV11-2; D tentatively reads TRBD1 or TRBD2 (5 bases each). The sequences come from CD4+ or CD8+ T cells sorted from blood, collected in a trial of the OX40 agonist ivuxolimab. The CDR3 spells CASSLGKGRADTQYF. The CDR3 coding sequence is TGTGCCAGCAGCTTAGGGAAGGGGCGGGCAGATACGCAGTATTTT.